The subject of this entry is one T cell receptor beta chain. What it binds is not known. The table came from immunoSEQ multiplex PCR; TCRdb's copy has only in-frame clones and leaves some out. The data show approximately 180,000 clones, around 93% seen once. The CDR3 spans 17 residues. These data are taken from a study of T cell responses to AZD1222 COVID-19 vaccine. The study, taken as a whole, reports: Females outnumbered males among donors, who were mostly white British; clonal diversity was possibly underestimated. Repertoire collection took place solely once the T cell response had peaked.

The chain is built from TRBV21-1 and TRBJ2-7. TRBV21-1 is recorded as a pseudogene. The input for sequencing was peripheral blood, taken 28 days after the second dose of the MenACWY control vaccine. The sequence derives from an adult who received the MenACWY meningococcal vaccine as a control. The CDR3 nucleotides read TGTGCCAGCAGCAAAGCGAGGGGAAAACAGAGATCCTACGAGCAGTACTTC. This translates into CASSKARGKQRSYEQYF.